The rows below give T cell receptor beta chains drawn from one sample of a study of siplizumab effects on memory and regulatory T cells. Profiled with immunoSEQ multiplex PCR; TCRdb holds only in-frame clones, not every one. The sample carries approximately 56,000 clones, approximately 97% recorded once. The sample taken for sequencing was naive CD8+ T cells sorted from blood. The source of these receptors is a human donor in good health. Each CDR3 is given with its conserved first and last residue. The D gene is left open where the match is weak. Only some rows state a clone size, as once, few, many or a class for expanded clones.

TRBJ1-1	TRBD1	TRBV7-8	once	CASSSGGSRTEAFF	TGTGCCAGCAGCTCAGGGGGCTCGAGGACTGAAGCTTTCTTT
TRBJ2-7	-	TRBV7-9	-	CASSLRDTLYEQYF	TGTGCCAGCAGCTTAAGAGACACCCTCTACGAGCAGTACTTC
TRBJ2-1	-	TRBV28	-	CASSFEGEELVGPYNEQFF	TGTGCCAGCAGTTTCGAGGGAGAGGAGCTGGTTGGGCCTTACAATGAGCAGTTCTTC
TRBJ2-1	TRBD1	TRBV30	-	CAWSPDREYNEQFF	TGTGCCTGGAGTCCGGACAGGGAATACAATGAGCAGTTCTTC
TRBJ1-1	-	TRBV7-9	-	CASSRVKGMNTEAFF	TGTGCCAGCAGCCGTGTCAAGGGCATGAACACTGAAGCTTTCTTT
TRBJ1-1	-	TRBV30	-	CAWGSVRNTEAFF	TGTGCCTGGGGGTCAGTGAGGAACACTGAAGCTTTCTTT
TRBJ2-1	-	TRBV5-1	-	CASSPGAGYNEQFF	TGCGCCAGCAGTCCAGGGGCTGGCTACAATGAGCAGTTCTTC
TRBJ1-1	TRBD1	TRBV27	-	CASRVDRRGNTEAFF	TGTGCCAGCCGTGTGGACAGGAGGGGCAACACTGAAGCTTTCTTT
TRBJ2-2	-	TRBV12-5	once	CASVPLYGELFF	TGTGCTAGTGTACCACTGTACGGGGAGCTGTTTTTT
TRBJ2-7	-	TRBV15	-	CATSSGSGYEQYF	TGTGCCACCAGCAGTGGGTCCGGGTACGAGCAGTACTTC
TRBJ2-7	TRBD1	TRBV28	-	CASRTPGGLSYEQYF	TGTGCCAGCAGGACCCCAGGGGGCTTATCCTACGAGCAGTACTTC
TRBJ1-1	-	TRBV14	-	CASSQAGARTEAFF	TGTGCCAGCAGCCAAGCGGGGGCGCGTACTGAAGCTTTCTTT
TRBJ2-1	TRBD2	TRBV29-1	once	CSVEDDSGRAYNEQFF	TGCAGCGTTGAAGATGATAGCGGGAGGGCATACAATGAGCAGTTCTTC
TRBJ2-1	-	TRBV9	-	CASSVGATDEQFF	TGTGCCAGCAGCGTAGGGGCCACCGATGAGCAGTTCTTC
TRBJ2-3	TRBD2	TRBV30	-	CAWSAGTSSTDTQYF	TGTGCCTGGAGTGCCGGGACTAGTAGCACAGATACGCAGTATTTT
TRBJ2-3	TRBD2	TRBV5-6	-	CASFLLLASTDTQYF	TGTGCCAGTTTCCTTCTACTAGCGAGCACAGATACGCAGTATTTT
TRBJ1-2	-	TRBV7-2	-	CASSSHLSDNYGYTF	TGTGCCAGCAGCTCCCACCTAAGTGATAACTATGGCTACACCTTC
TRBJ2-3	TRBD1	TRBV9	once	CASSALGQGVTDTQYF	TGTGCCAGCAGCGCCCTTGGACAGGGCGTCACAGATACGCAGTATTTT
TRBJ1-2	-	TRBV7-9	-	CASSSPLAPGGYTF	TGTGCCAGCAGCTCGCCACTGGCTCCAGGGGGCTACACCTTC
TRBJ2-7	-	TRBV2	-	CASSAGDEQYF	TGTGCCAGCAGCGCCGGGGACGAGCAGTACTTC
TRBJ2-7	-	TRBV7-9	-	CASSLLVAYESSYEQYF	TGTGCCAGCAGCTTACTCGTTGCGTATGAAAGCTCCTACGAGCAGTACTTC
TRBJ2-1	-	TRBV9	-	CASSVGSSSYNEQFF	TGTGCCAGCAGCGTAGGTTCTAGCTCCTACAATGAGCAGTTCTTC
TRBJ2-7	-	TRBV2	-	CASSEAGNYEQYF	TGTGCCAGCAGTGAAGCAGGGAACTACGAGCAGTACTTC
TRBJ2-7	TRBD1	TRBV29-1	-	CSVERRGQSYEQYF	TGCAGCGTTGAGCGCAGGGGGCAATCCTACGAGCAGTACTTC
TRBJ2-3	-	TRBV20-1	-	CSAYWDTQYF	TGCAGTGCTTACTGGGATACGCAGTATTTT
TRBJ2-7	-	TRBV15	once	CATSAPREISYEQYF	TGTGCCACCAGCGCCCCCAGGGAGATCTCCTACGAGCAGTACTTC
TRBJ1-1	TRBD1	TRBV30	-	CAWTGGMNTEAFF	TGTGCCTGGACAGGGGGGATGAACACTGAAGCTTTCTTT
TRBJ2-7	TRBD1	TRBV7-9	-	CASSLETGGYEQYF	TGTGCCAGCAGCTTAGAAACAGGGGGGTACGAGCAGTACTTC
TRBJ1-4	-	TRBV15	-	CATSEAREKLFF	TGTGCCACCAGTGAGGCCCGGGAAAAACTGTTTTTT
TRBJ2-7	-	TRBV7-2	-	CASRERNEQYF	TGTGCCAGCAGGGAGCGGAACGAGCAGTACTTC
TRBJ1-2	TRBD1	TRBV5-1	-	CASSYDRVNYGYTF	TGCGCCAGCAGCTACGACAGGGTAAACTATGGCTACACCTTC
TRBJ2-2	-	TRBV6-5	-	CASSRVSHTGELFF	TGTGCCAGCAGCCGGGTCAGTCACACCGGGGAGCTGTTTTTT
TRBJ2-7	-	TRBV2	-	CASSESRTTYEQYF	TGTGCCAGCAGTGAGTCTAGGACCACCTACGAGCAGTACTTC
TRBJ2-1	-	TRBV6-5	-	CASSYSSIPNEQFF	TGTGCCAGCAGTTACTCGTCAATCCCGAATGAGCAGTTCTTC
TRBJ1-4	-	TRBV19	-	CASTLRGFNEKLFF	TGTGCCAGTACCCTTCGGGGCTTTAATGAAAAACTGTTTTTT
TRBJ2-1	TRBD1	TRBV19	-	CASSIVPRQGGHNEQFF	TGTGCCAGTAGTATAGTCCCGAGACAGGGGGGCCACAATGAGCAGTTCTTC
TRBJ2-1	TRBD2	TRBV9	-	CASSVDGRDHNEQFF	TGTGCCAGCAGCGTAGACGGGAGGGATCACAATGAGCAGTTCTTC
TRBJ2-2	TRBD2	TRBV5-5	-	CASRTSSTSPNTGELFF	TGTGCCAGCAGGACGAGTTCGACTAGCCCGAACACCGGGGAGCTGTTTTTT
TRBJ2-1	-	TRBV7-2	-	CASSQGVGNEQFF	TGTGCCAGCAGCCAAGGCGTGGGCAATGAGCAGTTCTTC
TRBJ2-5	-	TRBV5-5	-	CASSFDSETQYF	TGTGCCAGCAGTTTCGACTCAGAGACCCAGTACTTC
TRBJ2-1	-	TRBV28	-	CASSFPTVTGSSYNEQFF	TGTGCCAGCAGTTTCCCTACCGTCACGGGTAGCTCCTACAATGAGCAGTTCTTC
TRBJ2-2	-	TRBV4-3	-	CASSQVSQVSTGELFF	TGCGCCAGCAGCCAAGTTTCTCAAGTATCCACCGGGGAGCTGTTTTTT
TRBJ2-5	-	TRBV7-8	-	CASSQPDYQETQYF	TGTGCCAGCAGCCAACCAGACTACCAAGAGACCCAGTACTTC
TRBJ2-1	TRBD2	TRBV14	-	CASSSGRNNEQFF	TGTGCCAGCTCTAGCGGGAGAAACAATGAGCAGTTCTTC
TRBJ1-2	-	TRBV7-9	-	CASSLRLQGDNYGYTF	TGTGCCAGCAGCTTGCGTTTGCAGGGCGATAACTATGGCTACACCTTC
TRBJ2-7	TRBD1	TRBV4-1	once	CASSERDRPHYEQYF	TGCGCCAGCAGTGAGAGGGACAGGCCCCACTACGAGCAGTACTTC
TRBJ1-1	-	TRBV5-4	-	CASSLAEGVGTEAFF	TGTGCCAGCAGCTTAGCCGAGGGAGTCGGCACTGAAGCTTTCTTT
TRBJ2-2	-	TRBV9	-	CASSGGRTSRGELFF	TGTGCCAGCAGCGGAGGGAGGACCTCACGCGGGGAGCTGTTTTTT
TRBJ2-1	TRBD2	TRBV5-8	-	CASSPGLAGHNEQFF	TGTGCCAGCAGCCCCGGACTAGCGGGCCACAATGAGCAGTTCTTC
TRBJ1-5	-	TRBV6-1	-	CASGGNQPQHF	TGTGCCAGCGGAGGTAATCAGCCCCAGCATTTT
TRBJ2-3	-	TRBV27	-	CASSLSGGLNTDTQYF	TGTGCCAGCAGTTTATCGGGGGGGCTCAACACAGATACGCAGTATTTT
TRBJ2-1	-	TRBV7-9	-	CASSRLDRLYNEQFF	TGTGCCAGCAGCCGACTAGATCGTCTCTACAATGAGCAGTTCTTC
TRBJ2-3	-	TRBV4-1	-	CASSPGPSTDTQYF	TGCGCCAGCAGCCCTGGACCGAGCACAGATACGCAGTATTTT
TRBJ2-7	-	TRBV5-1	-	CASSLEGDLQAYEQYF	TGCGCCAGCAGCTTGGAAGGGGACTTGCAAGCCTACGAGCAGTACTTC
TRBJ2-1	-	TRBV6-6	-	CASLSPSNEQFF	TGTGCCAGCCTCTCGCCGAGCAATGAGCAGTTCTTC
TRBJ2-2	-	TRBV9	-	CASSVALGEPLSGELFF	TGTGCCAGCAGCGTAGCTTTGGGGGAGCCCCTTTCCGGGGAGCTGTTTTTT
TRBJ1-4	TRBD1	TRBV28	-	CASSITGGETNEKLFF	TGTGCCAGCAGTATAACAGGGGGCGAAACTAATGAAAAACTGTTTTTT